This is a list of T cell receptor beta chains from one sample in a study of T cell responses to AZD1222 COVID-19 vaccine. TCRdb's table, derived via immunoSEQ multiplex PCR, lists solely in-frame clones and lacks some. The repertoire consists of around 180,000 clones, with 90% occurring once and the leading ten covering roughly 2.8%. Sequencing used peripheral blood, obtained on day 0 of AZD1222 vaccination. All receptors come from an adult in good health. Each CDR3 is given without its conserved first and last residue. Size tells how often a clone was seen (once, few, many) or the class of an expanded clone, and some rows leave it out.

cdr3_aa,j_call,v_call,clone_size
ASSPRTSAAGGPGEQY,TRBJ2-7,TRBV7-2,few
ASSLSQVYQPQH,TRBJ1-5,TRBV27,few
ASSQDRRGREGYT,TRBJ1-2,TRBV4-2,NA
ASSQVGGGPIEQY,TRBJ2-7,TRBV4-3,NA
ATRWEGGGSPLH,TRBJ1-6,TRBV19,NA
ASSYSIQVGSPLH,TRBJ1-6,TRBV6-5,once
ASSRSGASTEAF,TRBJ1-1,TRBV7-3,NA
ASSLAGRQSTGELF,TRBJ2-2,TRBV7-3,NA
AWGGGTLH,TRBJ1-6,TRBV30,NA
ASSPRWTGGDTQY,TRBJ2-3,TRBV18,NA
SASEGAHSGAQY,TRBJ2-5,TRBV20-1,NA
ASSQDGTGGGETQY,TRBJ2-5,TRBV3-1/TRBV3-2,NA
AIKDGPYEQY,TRBJ2-7,TRBV10-3,NA
ATLESTGLDYT,TRBJ1-2,TRBV6-5,NA
ASSLARAGSGNEQF,TRBJ2-1,TRBV7-6,NA
ARSLCGRSSGNTIY,TRBJ1-3,TRBV5-3,NA
ASSQEPGLAGGLRSYNEQF,TRBJ2-1,TRBV3-1/TRBV3-2,NA
ASSISGRGRGTGELF,TRBJ2-2,TRBV19,NA
ASSSARDAYGYT,TRBJ1-2,TRBV7-2,few
ASSSPLAHEQY,TRBJ2-7,TRBV18,NA
ASSRERGGYGYT,TRBJ1-2,TRBV4-3,NA
ASSVSGTANTEAF,TRBJ1-1,TRBV2,NA
ASSGRDTEAF,TRBJ1-1,TRBV6-2/TRBV6-3,NA
ASSPQETQY,TRBJ2-5,TRBV6-5,NA
ASSPVGIIYGYT,TRBJ1-2,TRBV14,NA
ASTGHT,TRBJ1-2,TRBV28,NA
ASSLAQDEAF,TRBJ1-1,TRBV7-9,NA
ASSIVQGAGQPQH,TRBJ1-5,TRBV19,NA
ASSVVTGNYGYT,TRBJ1-2,TRBV2,NA
ASSLGTGDGYT,TRBJ1-2,TRBV11-2,few
ASSFRDSTDTQY,TRBJ2-3,TRBV5-5,NA
ASSGGGTSYEQY,TRBJ2-7,TRBV7-2,few
ASGNRGTYEQY,TRBJ2-7,TRBV6-5,NA
ASTQGSSGGEETQY,TRBJ2-5,TRBV9,NA
ASSSSSYEQY,TRBJ2-7,TRBV7-2,NA
ASSARTSGAQY,TRBJ2-3,TRBV7-9,few
ASSQVAFRGNTGELF,TRBJ2-2,TRBV14,once
ASSQELGVVNNEQF,TRBJ2-1,TRBV3-1/TRBV3-2,NA
ASSYSVWGANTEAF,TRBJ1-1,TRBV6-5,NA
ASSTEMNTEAF,TRBJ1-1,TRBV12-3/TRBV12-4,NA
AWACGGTEAF,TRBJ1-1,TRBV30,NA
ASSQDRQMNTEAF,TRBJ1-1,TRBV3-1/TRBV3-2,once
ASSTGLRPDEQY,TRBJ2-7,TRBV19,NA
AWSPGTSGAIGTGELF,TRBJ2-2,TRBV30,NA
ASSRQAPETQY,TRBJ2-5,TRBV6-2/TRBV6-3,NA
ASSRERRAAF,TRBJ1-1,TRBV3-1/TRBV3-2,few
ASSAAGGPEAF,TRBJ1-1,TRBV5-1,once
ASSQDQVIGLNYGYT,TRBJ1-2,TRBV4-1,NA
ASSRDLWSTEAF,TRBJ1-1,TRBV18,NA
ASSWWTGMNTEAF,TRBJ1-1,TRBV5-4,few
ASSKGIGQLISNQPQH,TRBJ1-5,TRBV21-1,NA
ASWENGQDYEQY,TRBJ2-7,TRBV27,NA